In its sample, the clone carrying this T cell receptor (beta chain) was seen once. The record originates from a study of blood T cell repertoires in COVID-19. Looking at the study overall: The origin of the acute and convalescent COVID-19 samples was the United States, Italy and Spain. Sources were T cells, B-cell-depleted T cells, or PBMCs; the material itself was cDNA or gDNA.

In the authors' workflow: Counts of nucleated cells, estimated from reference gene primer amplification, were obtained. Method: immunoSEQ multiplex PCR; TCRdb's copy keeps in-frame clones and lacks some. V and J calls and clone size are copied from that table; D and trimming were computed from the DNA. The table shows 95,000 to 110,000 clones, with approximately 85% occurring only once. The V and J ends lost 5 bases and 6 bases respectively, with 20 bases between them. Germline values: CDR1 SGHVS, CDR2 FQNEAQ. There are 16 residues in the CDR3. V usage is TRBV7-8 and J usage is TRBJ2-1, with D unclear. The specimen sequenced was peripheral blood. The source is a man aged 55-75 years with acute or convalescent COVID-19. The CDR3 is CASSPPLEPLGNEQFF. The CDR3 DNA follows: TGTGCCAGCAGCCCACCCTTAGAACCTCTCGGCAATGAGCAGTTCTTC.